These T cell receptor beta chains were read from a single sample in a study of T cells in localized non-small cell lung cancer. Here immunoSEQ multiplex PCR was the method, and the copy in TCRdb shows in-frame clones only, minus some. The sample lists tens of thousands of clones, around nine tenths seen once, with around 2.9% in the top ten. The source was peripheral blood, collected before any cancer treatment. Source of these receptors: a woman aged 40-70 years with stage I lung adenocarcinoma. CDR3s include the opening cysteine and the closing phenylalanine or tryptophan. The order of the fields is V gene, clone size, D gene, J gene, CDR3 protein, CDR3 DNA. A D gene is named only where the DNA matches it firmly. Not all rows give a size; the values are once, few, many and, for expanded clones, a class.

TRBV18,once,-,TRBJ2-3,CASSPPGGAESDTQYF,TGTGCCAGCTCACCACCTGGGGGCGCTGAGTCAGATACGCAGTATTTT
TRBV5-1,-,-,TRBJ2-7,CASSSGRDYEQYF,TGCGCCAGCAGCTCCGGCAGGGACTACGAGCAGTACTTC
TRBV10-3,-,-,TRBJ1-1,CAISEEQKTEAFF,TGTGCCATCAGTGAGGAGCAGAAGACTGAAGCTTTCTTT
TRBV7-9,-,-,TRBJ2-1,CASSLLEGEQFF,TGTGCCAGCAGCTTACTAGAGGGTGAGCAGTTCTTC
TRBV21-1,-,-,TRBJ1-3,CASSKVGGTGRKKGNTIYF,TGTGCCAGCAGCAAAGTAGGGGGGACAGGGAGGAAAAAAGGAAACACCATATATTTT
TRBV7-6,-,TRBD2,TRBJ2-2,CASSLDVLQTPLAGATGELFF,TGTGCCAGCAGCTTAGACGTGCTCCAAACACCCCTAGCGGGGGCAACCGGGGAGCTGTTTTTT
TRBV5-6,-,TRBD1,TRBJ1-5,CASSWDRATLFQPQHF,TGTGCCAGCAGCTGGGACAGGGCCACACTTTTTCAGCCCCAGCATTTT
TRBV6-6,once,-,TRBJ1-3,CASSDMNSGNTIYF,TGTGCCAGCAGTGATATGAACTCTGGAAACACCATATATTTT
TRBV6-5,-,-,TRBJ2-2,CASSRNYGSELFF,TGTGCCAGCAGCCGAAATTACGGGTCGGAGCTGTTTTTT
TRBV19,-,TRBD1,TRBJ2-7,CASILDRGPYEQYF,TGTGCCAGTATTCTGGACAGGGGGCCCTACGAGCAGTACTTC
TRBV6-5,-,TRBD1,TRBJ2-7,CASTPADRGHEQYF,TGTGCCAGCACTCCCGCGGACAGGGGGCACGAGCAGTACTTC
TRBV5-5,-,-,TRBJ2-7,CASSTQSEEQYF,TGTGCCAGCAGCACCCAATCGGAAGAGCAGTACTTC
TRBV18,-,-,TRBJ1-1,CASSRTTGRDTEAFF,TGTGCCAGCTCACGCACGACGGGGCGGGACACTGAAGCTTTCTTT
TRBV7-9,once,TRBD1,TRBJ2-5,CASSQGTGGGETQYF,TGTGCCAGCAGCCAGGGGACAGGGGGCGGGGAGACCCAGTACTTC
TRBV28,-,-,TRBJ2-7,CACSGGAVGSYEQYF,TGTGCCTGCTCAGGAGGGGCAGTTGGGTCCTACGAGCAGTACTTC
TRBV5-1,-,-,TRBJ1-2,CASSLAGVNYGYTF,TGCGCCAGCAGCTTGGCAGGGGTTAACTATGGCTACACCTTC
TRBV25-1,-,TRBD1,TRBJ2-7,CASSETGGSYEQYF,TGTGCCAGCAGTGAGACAGGGGGTAGCTACGAGCAGTACTTC
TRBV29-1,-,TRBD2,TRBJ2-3,CSVVDRREGATQYF,TGCAGCGTTGTGGATCGGCGGGAGGGGGCTACGCAGTATTTT
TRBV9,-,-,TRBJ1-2,CASSVSRDYGYTF,TGTGCCAGCAGCGTAAGTAGGGACTATGGCTACACCTTC
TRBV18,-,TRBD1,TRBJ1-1,CASSRTGVTTEAFF,TGTGCCAGCTCACGGACAGGGGTAACCACTGAAGCTTTCTTT
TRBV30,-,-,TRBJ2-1,CARSAARGETYNEQFF,TGTGCCCGGTCCGCTGCCCGGGGAGAGACCTACAATGAGCAGTTCTTC
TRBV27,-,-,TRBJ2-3,CASSLGPTNTDTQYF,TGTGCCAGCAGTCTAGGACCGACCAACACAGATACGCAGTATTTT
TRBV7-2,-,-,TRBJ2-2,CASSSDYVAGELFF,TGTGCCAGCAGTTCTGACTACGTAGCCGGGGAGCTGTTTTTT
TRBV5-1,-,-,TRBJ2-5,CASSSPGTAQETQYF,TGCGCCAGCAGCTCGCCCGGTACAGCCCAAGAGACCCAGTACTTC
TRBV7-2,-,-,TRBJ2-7,CASSSGAGRYEQYF,TGTGCCAGCAGCTCAGGGGCAGGGCGCTACGAGCAGTACTTC
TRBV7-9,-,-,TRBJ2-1,CASSLRQAYNEQFF,TGTGCCAGCAGCCTCCGACAGGCCTACAATGAGCAGTTCTTC
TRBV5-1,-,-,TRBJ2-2,CASSLEATGTGELFF,TGCGCCAGCAGCTTGGAGGCCACTGGCACCGGGGAGCTGTTTTTT
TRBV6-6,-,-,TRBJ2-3,CASSYSQSTDTQYF,TGTGCCAGCAGTTACTCCCAGAGCACAGATACGCAGTATTTT
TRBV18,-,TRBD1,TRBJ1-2,CASSPLSGQGINYGYTF,TGTGCCAGCTCACCACTTTCGGGACAGGGGATTAACTATGGCTACACCTTC
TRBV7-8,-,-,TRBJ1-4,CASSKNLQAGYEKLFF,TGTGCCAGCAGCAAAAATTTACAGGCGGGTTATGAAAAACTGTTTTTT
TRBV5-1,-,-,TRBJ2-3,CASRREVGVHTDTQYF,TGCGCCAGCAGAAGGGAAGTAGGCGTTCACACAGATACGCAGTATTTT
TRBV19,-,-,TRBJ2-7,CASSTSGGEQYF,TGTGCCAGTAGCACCTCAGGTGGCGAGCAGTACTTC
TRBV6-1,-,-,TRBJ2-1,CASSEVPVAEQFF,TGTGCCAGCAGTGAAGTACCGGTGGCTGAGCAGTTCTTC
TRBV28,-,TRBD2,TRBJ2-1,CASSLSTSGRIGEQFF,TGTGCCAGCAGTTTATCGACTAGCGGGAGGATCGGTGAGCAGTTCTTC
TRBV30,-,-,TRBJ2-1,CAWGSYNEQFF,TGTGCCTGGGGGTCCTACAATGAGCAGTTCTTC
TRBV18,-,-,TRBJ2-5,CASSPQVGDIGETQYF,TGTGCCAGCTCACCACAGGTGGGGGACATAGGAGAGACCCAGTACTTC
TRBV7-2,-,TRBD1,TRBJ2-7,CASRFTGGYEQYF,TGTGCCAGCAGATTTACAGGGGGCTACGAGCAGTACTTC
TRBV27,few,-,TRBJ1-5,CASSLRVGNQPQHF,TGTGCCAGCAGCTTGCGGGTCGGCAATCAGCCCCAGCATTTT
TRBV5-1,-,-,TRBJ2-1,CASSLGGLVDEQFF,TGCGCCAGCAGCTTAGGTGGGCTAGTCGATGAGCAGTTCTTC
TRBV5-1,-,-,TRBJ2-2,CASSPGSLGQNTGELFF,TGCGCCAGCAGCCCTGGATCCTTGGGACAGAACACCGGGGAGCTGTTTTTT
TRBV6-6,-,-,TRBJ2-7,CASSYASTYEQYF,TGTGCCAGCAGTTACGCCAGTACCTACGAGCAGTACTTC
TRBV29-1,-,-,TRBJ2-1,CSVDLGLHGEQFF,TGCAGCGTTGATCTCGGTTTGCACGGTGAGCAGTTCTTC
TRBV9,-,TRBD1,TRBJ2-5,CASSPRTGWSETQYF,TGTGCCAGCAGCCCACGGACAGGGTGGTCAGAGACCCAGTACTTC
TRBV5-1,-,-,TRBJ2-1,CASSFGTNEQFF,TGCGCCAGCAGCTTTGGGACAAATGAGCAGTTCTTC
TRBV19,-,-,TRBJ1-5,CASSIQHNSNQPQHF,TGTGCCAGTAGTATACAGCACAATAGCAATCAGCCCCAGCATTTT
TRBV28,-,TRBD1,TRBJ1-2,CASVLGTGAPVYGYTF,TGTGCCAGCGTCCTGGGGACAGGGGCCCCTGTCTATGGCTACACCTTC
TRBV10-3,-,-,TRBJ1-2,CAISDIESAYTF,TGTGCCATCAGTGACATTGAAAGCGCCTACACCTTC
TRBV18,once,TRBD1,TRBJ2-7,CASSPRAQGGHEQYF,TGTGCCAGCTCACCACGGGCACAGGGGGGCCACGAGCAGTACTTC
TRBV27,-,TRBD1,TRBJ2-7,CASPDRVIYEQYF,TGTGCCAGCCCGGACAGGGTTATCTACGAGCAGTACTTC
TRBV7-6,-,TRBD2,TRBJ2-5,CASSLGILAAQETQYF,TGTGCCAGCAGCTTAGGGATACTAGCGGCACAAGAGACCCAGTACTTC
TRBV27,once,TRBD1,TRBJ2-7,CASGQVPSTSSYEQYF,TGTGCCAGTGGACAGGTCCCATCAACGAGCTCCTACGAGCAGTACTTC
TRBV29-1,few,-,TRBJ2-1,CSVFPSSGEGGYNEQFF,TGCAGCGTTTTCCCTTCTTCAGGGGAGGGGGGCTACAATGAGCAGTTCTTC
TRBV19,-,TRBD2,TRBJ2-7,CASSPSGGAYEQYF,TGTGCCAGTAGTCCTAGCGGGGGGGCCTACGAGCAGTACTTC
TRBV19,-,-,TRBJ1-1,CASSISVGNTEAFF,TGTGCCAGTAGTATCTCGGTGGGTAACACTGAAGCTTTCTTT
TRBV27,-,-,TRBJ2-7,CASSSPDMYEQYF,TGTGCCAGCAGTTCCCCGGACATGTACGAGCAGTACTTC
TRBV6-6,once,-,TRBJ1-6,CASSSSDSLYNSPLHF,TGTGCCAGCAGCTCCTCCGACAGTCTCTATAATTCACCCCTCCACTTT
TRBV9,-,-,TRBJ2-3,CASSDRTIKKYF,TGTGCCAGCAGCGACAGGACTATTAAGAAGTATTTT
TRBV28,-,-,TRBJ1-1,CASTIQGGFGNTEAFF,TGTGCCAGCACCATCCAAGGGGGGTTTGGGAACACTGAAGCTTTCTTT